The 18 T cell receptor beta chains given below trace back to one sample, sequenced in a study of cytomegalovirus exposure and HLA in healthy donors. Primers for the PCR totalled 60 Vbeta and 13 Jbeta. Profiling relied on immunoSEQ multiplex PCR, and the TCRdb table lists in-frame clones only, not all of them. This repertoire shows approximately 110,000 clones, about 61% found once; its top ten account for almost 8.5%. The sample taken for sequencing was PBMCs. The receptors originated from a man between 18 and 35 years old in good health and CMV-seropositive.

V gene TRBV11-2 combines with J gene TRBJ1-1; 10 nucleotides match TRBD1. The J segment lost 10 bases and the V segment lost 5 bases, leaving 4 bases of the junction unmatched. This CDR3 has 12 amino acids. Germline V gene sequence: CDR1 SGHAT, CDR2 FQNNGV. This CDR3 reads CASSRQGARAFF. The CDR3 DNA sequence: TGTGCCAGCAGCCGACAGGGGGCCCGAGCTTTCTTT.

The chain combines TRBV4-1 with TRBJ1-4, with 7 bases identical to TRBD1. The CDR3 totals 14 residues. Germline V gene data show CDR1 as MGHRA and CDR2 as YSYEKL. J lost 4 bases, V lost 4 bases, and 3 bases had no gene match. CDR3 sequence (DNA): TGCGCCAGCAGCCGTCGACAGGGTAATGAAAAACTGTTTTTT. Encoded protein: CASSRRQGNEKLFF.

The rearrangement links TRBV5-4 to TRBJ2-5; TRBD2 agrees at 8 bases. The CDR3 totals 14 residues. Germline CDR1 and CDR2: SGHNT and YYREEE (reference sequence). V gave up 4 bases and J gave up 7 bases; unmatched junction bases: 9. CDR3 in amino acids: CASSIRGGPGTQYF. CDR3 nucleotide sequence: TGTGCCAGCAGCATACGGGGGGGCCCTGGGACCCAGTACTTC.

The chain has TRBV5-5 and TRBJ2-5, with D possibly matching TRBD2 (6 bases). The V gene's germline CDR1 is SGHKS and CDR2 YYEKEE (reference sequence). The CDR3 has 12 amino acids. V was shortened by 4 bases and J by 5 bases, with 9 bases between the two germline ends. CDR3 sequence (DNA): TGTGCCAGCAGCCCGGCGGGGGAGACCCAGTACTTC. This sequence encodes CASSPAGETQYF.

The V gene is TRBV5-5, the J gene TRBJ1-1; D not certain. Trimming cost V 0 bases and J 0 bases, with 18 bases left between them. Germline CDR1 is SGHKS and CDR2 is YYEKEE (reference sequence). There are 18 residues in the CDR3. The CDR3 protein is CASSLVDTAVAMNTEAFF. The CDR3 DNA reads as TGTGCCAGCAGCTTGGTTGATACAGCCGTCGCCATGAACACTGAAGCTTTCTTT.

The chain joins TRBV2 to TRBJ2-7; 8 nucleotides match TRBD2. The CDR3 totals 14 residues. J lost 2 bases, V lost 6 bases, and 6 bases had no gene match. From germline, CDR1 is SNHLY and CDR2 FYNNEI. The CDR3 region is CASRRTSPTYEQYF. In DNA, the CDR3 is TGTGCCAGCAGGAGGACTAGCCCAACCTACGAGCAGTACTTC. Variable domain in full (rest from reference TRBV2 and TRBJ2-7): EPEVTQTPSHQVTQMGQEVILRCVPISNHLYFYWYRQILGQKVEFLVSFYNNEISEKSEIFDDQFSVERPDGSNFTLKIRSTKLEDSAMYFCASRRTSPTYEQYFGPGTRLTVT.

This rearrangement joins TRBV11-3 to TRBJ2-7; 9 nucleotides agree with TRBD1. The germline gives CDR1 SGHNT, CDR2 YENEEA. The trim removed 3 bases at V and 5 bases at J, leaving 8 bases unmatched. The CDR3 has 15 residues. CDR3 amino acids: CASSLPKGQGNEQYF. Written as DNA, the CDR3 is TGTGCCAGCAGCTTGCCTAAGGGACAGGGCAACGAGCAGTACTTC.

The chain has TRBV7-3 and TRBJ1-1, with D perhaps TRBD1 (5 bases). From germline, CDR1 is SGHTA and CDR2 FQGTGA. The CDR3 runs 14 residues. V lost 5 bases and J 5 bases, leaving 15 bases between the germline ends. CDR3 bases: TGTGCCAGCAGCCTCTCCGGCGGGGGGACTGAAGCTTTCTTT. Its translation: CASSLSGGGTEAFF.

The rearrangement joins TRBV4-1 to TRBJ2-4, with 8 nucleotides matching TRBD1. The CDR3 extends over 19 amino acids. J was trimmed by 0 bases and V by 2 bases; bases with no gene match: 12. From germline, CDR1 is MGHRA and CDR2 YSYEKL. For the CDR3, the DNA is TGCGCCAGCAGCCAACTACCCGGGACAGGAGACCTAGCCAAAAACATTCAGTACTTC. Amino acids: CASSQLPGTGDLAKNIQYF.

The chain uses TRBV18 and TRBJ2-3; weak D call: TRBD2 (6 bases). The CDR3 is 13 amino acids. V lost 3 bases, J lost 5 bases, and 9 bases lay in between. The V gene's germline CDR1 is KGHSH and CDR2 LQKENI. The CDR3 is CASSPRRGDTQYF. The CDR3 nucleotides read TGTGCCAGCTCACCCCGGAGGGGAGATACGCAGTATTTT. The variable domain in full, completed from reference TRBV18 and TRBJ2-3, reads NAGVMQNPRHLVRRRGQEARLRCSPMKGHSHVYWYRQLPEEGLKFMVYLQKENIIDESGMPKERFSAEFPKEGPSILRIQQVVRGDSAAYFCASSPRRGDTQYFGPGTRLTVL.

The chain carries TRBV2 and TRBJ2-5; 7 positions match TRBD1. Losses at the gene ends were 7 bases for V and 5 bases for J; bases not matched to a gene: 10. This CDR3 has 14 amino acids. Germline CDR1 is SNHLY and CDR2 is FYNNEI. CDR3 bases: TGTGCCAGCACTGGGGGACAGCCCTGGGAGACCCAGTACTTC. Protein sequence: CASTGGQPWETQYF.

This chain uses TRBV28 with TRBJ1-2, with D possibly TRBD1 on 5 matching bases. CDR1 MDHEN and CDR2 SYDVKM come from the germline V gene. Trimming stripped 6 bases from V and 2 bases from J, with 13 bases between. CDR3 size: 14 residues. The CDR3 DNA follows: TGTGCCAGCAGCCAGGGTGGTGAGAACTATGGCTACACCTTC. Residues: CASSQGGENYGYTF.

This chain joins TRBV6-5 and TRBJ1-4, with a possible D match to TRBD1 (6 bases). V lost 6 bases and J 8 bases, leaving 10 bases between the germline ends. The CDR3 runs to 12 residues. Germline assignment: CDR1 MNHEY and CDR2 SVGAGI. The DNA of the CDR3 is TGTGCCAGCAGGACAGGATGGGAAAAACTGTTTTTT. Its translation is CASRTGWEKLFF.

This chain connects TRBV19 to TRBJ2-7, with D possibly TRBD1 on 5 matching bases. CDR3 length: 15 residues. CDR1 LNHDA and CDR2 SQIVND come from the germline V gene (reference sequence). Deletions cut 3 bases from V and 0 bases from J, with 12 bases between. The CDR3 here is CASSIGAASSYEQYF. The CDR3 coding sequence is TGTGCCAGTAGTATTGGGGCAGCGAGCTCCTACGAGCAGTACTTC.

V and J are TRBV7-6 and TRBJ2-3; the D gene is possibly TRBD2 (5 bases). Trimming left V 5 bases short and J 2 bases short, with 14 bases between. Germline CDR1 and CDR2: SGHVS and FNYEAQ. The CDR3 loop spans 15 amino acids. In DNA form, the CDR3 reads TGTGCCAGCAGCCAATCGGGGTTCCACACAGATACGCAGTATTTT. Translating it yields CASSQSGFHTDTQYF.

This CDR3 reads CASSQDRDNSPLHF. In nucleotides, the CDR3 is TGCGCCAGCAGCCAAGACAGGGATAATTCACCCCTCCACTTT. The chain employs TRBV4-1 and TRBJ1-6, with TRBD1 as a possible D gene (5 bases). Germline assignment: CDR1 MGHRA and CDR2 YSYEKL. V was shortened by 0 bases and J by 5 bases, with 5 bases between the two germline ends. The length of the CDR3 is 14 residues.

V gene TRBV11-2 combines with J gene TRBJ2-1, with D unresolved. The V end was cut by 5 bases, the J end by 5 bases, with 4 bases between. Germline V CDR1 and CDR2: SGHAT, FQNNGV. The CDR3 sequence is 11 residues long. The CDR3 spells CASSPHNEQFF. Here the CDR3 DNA reads TGTGCCAGCAGCCCTCACAATGAGCAGTTCTTC.

The chain joins TRBV15 to TRBJ1-2, with D perhaps matching TRBD1 (6 bases). Looked up from germline, CDR1 is LNHNV and CDR2 is YYDKDF (reference sequence). V dropped 3 bases and J dropped 7 bases, with 21 bases sitting between them. The CDR3 covers 16 residues. The CDR3 region is CATSSGPPGTGSGYTF. The CDR3 DNA sequence: TGTGCCACCAGCAGCGGCCCCCCCGGAACAGGGTCTGGCTACACCTTC.